These T cell receptor beta chains were read from a single sample in a study of T cells and Merkel cell carcinoma outcomes. The table came from immunoSEQ multiplex PCR; TCRdb's copy has only in-frame clones and leaves some out. This sample yields approximately 20,000 clones, of which around 79% are seen a single time; 3% to 3.5% belongs to the top ten. Sequenced input: tumor tissue from Merkel cell carcinoma. Receptors originate from a human donor with Merkel cell carcinoma. CDR3s include the opening cysteine and the closing phenylalanine or tryptophan. A D gene is named only where the DNA matches it firmly. Rows may omit the clone size; those that give it use once, few, many or a size class.

length: 13
size: .
V: TRBV18
J: TRBJ1-2
D: .
DNA: TGTGCCAGCTCACCAAGTGCTCGCTATGGCTACACCTTC
CDR3: CASSPSARYGYTF

length: 15
size: .
V: TRBV6-5
J: TRBJ1-4
D: .
DNA: TGTGCCAGCGGGGGGCGGGCCCGGGAAGCTGAAAAACTGTTTTTT
CDR3: CASGGRAREAEKLFF

length: 15
size: .
V: TRBV5-4
J: TRBJ2-3
D: .
DNA: TGTGCCAGCAGACGAGGGGGTCCTGGCACAGATACGCAGTATTTT
CDR3: CASRRGGPGTDTQYF

length: 12
size: .
V: TRBV6-6
J: TRBJ2-3
D: .
DNA: TGTGCCAGCAGCCCCAGCCTCCGTACGCAGTATTTT
CDR3: CASSPSLRTQYF

length: 16
size: .
V: TRBV7-9
J: TRBJ1-1
D: TRBD1
DNA: TGTGCCAGCAGCTTCCCAGGGGGCGGGGGGAACACTGAAGCTTTCTTT
CDR3: CASSFPGGGGNTEAFF

length: 18
size: .
V: TRBV18
J: TRBJ1-5
D: TRBD1
DNA: TGTGCCAGCTCACCTGTAAGGACAGGGCTAATAAGCAATCAGCCCCAGCATTTT
CDR3: CASSPVRTGLISNQPQHF

length: 13
size: medium-sized
V: TRBV6-1
J: TRBJ2-1
D: .
DNA: TGTGCCAGCACCCCGGGAAGGATCAATGAGCAGTTCTTC
CDR3: CASTPGRINEQFF

length: 15
size: .
V: TRBV19
J: TRBJ1-5
D: .
DNA: TGTGCCAGTAGTCATATGGGCCTCAACGATCAGCCCCAGCATTTT
CDR3: CASSHMGLNDQPQHF

length: 13
size: .
V: TRBV5-6
J: TRBJ1-1
D: .
DNA: TGTGCCAGCAGCTTGGCGGTTGGTACTGAAGCTTTCTTT
CDR3: CASSLAVGTEAFF

length: 14
size: .
V: TRBV4-2
J: TRBJ2-7
D: .
DNA: TGTGCCAGCAGCCAAGAAGGTGGCCATTACGAGCAGTACTTC
CDR3: CASSQEGGHYEQYF

length: 14
size: .
V: TRBV18
J: TRBJ2-1
D: .
DNA: TGTGCCAGCTCACACCCGGTTCAGAACAATGAGCAGTTCTTC
CDR3: CASSHPVQNNEQFF

length: 14
size: .
V: TRBV7-8
J: TRBJ1-1
D: .
DNA: TGTGCCAGCAGCTTACAACAGGGGAACACTGAAGCTTTCTTT
CDR3: CASSLQQGNTEAFF

length: 18
size: .
V: TRBV7-8
J: TRBJ2-3
D: TRBD1
DNA: TGTGCCAGCAGCTTAGGGGTTGGGACAGGGGTTATTTCAGATACGCAGTATTTT
CDR3: CASSLGVGTGVISDTQYF

length: 16
size: .
V: TRBV27
J: TRBJ2-3
D: TRBD2
DNA: TGTGCCAGCAGTTTAGCGGCTAGCGGGGCGTCCGATACGCAGTATTTT
CDR3: CASSLAASGASDTQYF

length: 12
size: .
V: TRBV27
J: TRBJ2-1
D: .
DNA: TGTGCCAGCAGTCCAAGTAACAATGAGCAGTTCTTC
CDR3: CASSPSNNEQFF

length: 16
size: .
V: TRBV19
J: TRBJ1-2
D: TRBD1
DNA: TGTGCCAGTAGTATTTGGGACAGGGAGCGTGTCTATGGCTACACCTTC
CDR3: CASSIWDRERVYGYTF

length: 13
size: .
V: TRBV29-1
J: TRBJ2-7
D: .
DNA: TGCAGCGTTGAAGATCCCAGGGTAGATGAGCAGTACTTC
CDR3: CSVEDPRVDEQYF

length: 14
size: .
V: TRBV27
J: TRBJ2-1
D: .
DNA: TGTGCCAGCAGTTTTGTGAACCCTTACAATGAGCAGTTCTTC
CDR3: CASSFVNPYNEQFF

length: 15
size: .
V: TRBV2
J: TRBJ2-1
D: .
DNA: TGTGCCAGCAGACCTGACAGGGGAGGGACGAATGAGCAGTTCTTC
CDR3: CASRPDRGGTNEQFF

length: 15
size: .
V: TRBV5-1
J: TRBJ1-4
D: .
DNA: TGCGCCAGCAGCTTGGGAGCACAGGGAGTGGAAAAACTGTTTTTT
CDR3: CASSLGAQGVEKLFF

length: 15
size: .
V: TRBV5-5
J: TRBJ2-1
D: .
DNA: TGTGCCAGCGCTGGAGGGGGCCGCTCCTACAATGAGCAGTTCTTC
CDR3: CASAGGGRSYNEQFF

length: 15
size: .
V: TRBV18
J: TRBJ2-5
D: .
DNA: TGTGCCAGCTCCCGAAAGGGTCCAAGAGGGGAGACCCAGTACTTC
CDR3: CASSRKGPRGETQYF

length: 15
size: .
V: TRBV18
J: TRBJ1-1
D: TRBD1
DNA: TGTGCCAGCTCTGCGGACAGGGGGCAGGTCACTGAAGCTTTCTTT
CDR3: CASSADRGQVTEAFF

length: 13
size: .
V: TRBV6-5
J: TRBJ1-1
D: TRBD1
DNA: TGTGCCAGCAGTTACGGACAGGGGATCGAAGCTTTCTTT
CDR3: CASSYGQGIEAFF

length: 14
size: .
V: TRBV5-1
J: TRBJ2-5
D: .
DNA: TGCGCCAGCAGCCAGTACGGGCAGCAAGAGACCCAGTACTTC
CDR3: CASSQYGQQETQYF

length: 15
size: .
V: TRBV7-9
J: TRBJ2-2
D: TRBD1
DNA: TGTGCCAGCAGCTTTCCGCAGGGGGCAACCGGGGAGCTGTTTTTT
CDR3: CASSFPQGATGELFF

length: 19
size: .
V: TRBV5-1
J: TRBJ2-2
D: TRBD1
DNA: TGCGCCAGCAGCCCCCAAGTGTTAGGACAGGGCCTAAACACCGGGGAGCTGTTTTTT
CDR3: CASSPQVLGQGLNTGELFF

length: 12
size: few
V: TRBV23-1
J: TRBJ1-6
D: TRBD1
DNA: TGCGCCACCACAGGGGATGGTTCACCCCTCCACTTT
CDR3: CATTGDGSPLHF

length: 15
size: .
V: TRBV9
J: TRBJ2-3
D: TRBD2
DNA: TGTGCCAGCACCGTTAGCGGGGGGGCCACAGATACGCAGTATTTT
CDR3: CASTVSGGATDTQYF

length: 15
size: .
V: TRBV2
J: TRBJ1-2
D: .
DNA: TGTGCCAGCAGTGATAATTTGGGCTCCTCCTATGGCTACACCTTC
CDR3: CASSDNLGSSYGYTF

length: 14
size: .
V: TRBV7-9
J: TRBJ1-1
D: .
DNA: TGTGCCAGCGAACAGGGAATGGGGAACACTGAAGCTTTCTTT
CDR3: CASEQGMGNTEAFF

length: 16
size: .
V: TRBV9
J: TRBJ2-3
D: TRBD2
DNA: TGTGCCAGCAGCACTGGGACTAGCGGGTACACAGATACGCAGTATTTT
CDR3: CASSTGTSGYTDTQYF